This T cell receptor (beta chain) was identified during a study of blood T cell repertoires in COVID-19. The CDR3 is 18 amino acids. Germline V CDR1 and CDR2: MDHEN, SYDVKM. V gave up 5 bases and J gave up 1 base; unmatched junction bases: 10. Generated by immunoSEQ multiplex PCR, the TCRdb table keeps only in-frame clones and is missing some. This repertoire shows 120,000 to 150,000 clones, 80% to 90% found once; its top ten account for around 15%. The gene calls are TRBV28 and TRBJ2-2; 10 bases align to TRBD1. The clonotype was recovered from a young man with COVID-19, enrolled during active disease. Sequenced: peripheral blood. In DNA, the CDR3 is TGTGCCAGCAGTCTAAGCGGGACAGGGGTTCAGAACACCGGGGAGCTGTTTTTT. This encodes CASSLSGTGVQNTGELFF.